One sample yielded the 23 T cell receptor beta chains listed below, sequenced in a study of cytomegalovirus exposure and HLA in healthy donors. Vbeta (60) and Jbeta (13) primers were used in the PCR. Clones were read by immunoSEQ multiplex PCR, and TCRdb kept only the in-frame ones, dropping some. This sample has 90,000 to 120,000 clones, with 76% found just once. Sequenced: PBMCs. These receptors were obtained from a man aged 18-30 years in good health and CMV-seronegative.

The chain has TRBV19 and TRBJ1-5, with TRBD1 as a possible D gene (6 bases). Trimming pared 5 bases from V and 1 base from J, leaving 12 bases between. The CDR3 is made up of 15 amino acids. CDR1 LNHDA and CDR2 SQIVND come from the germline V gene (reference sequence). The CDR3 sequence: CASSEGESSNQPQHF. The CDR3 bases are TGTGCCAGTAGTGAGGGGGAAAGCAGCAATCAGCCCCAGCATTTT.

The CDR3 reads CASSVGQGSAEAFF. The CDR3 DNA follows: TGTGCCAGCAGTGTGGGACAGGGGAGCGCTGAAGCTTTCTTT. V and J are TRBV28 and TRBJ1-1, with TRBD1 identical over 10 bases. Germline V gene lookup returns CDR1 MDHEN and CDR2 SYDVKM. There are 14 residues in the CDR3. V trimming: 5 bases; J trimming: 6 bases; junction bases outside the gene matches: 6. Filled out from reference TRBV28 and TRBJ1-1, the complete variable domain reads DVKVTQSSRYLVKRTGEKVFLECVQDMDHENMFWYRQDPGLGLRLIYFSYDVKMKEKGDIPEGYSVSREKKERFSLILESASTNQTSMYLCASSVGQGSAEAFFGQGTRLTVV.

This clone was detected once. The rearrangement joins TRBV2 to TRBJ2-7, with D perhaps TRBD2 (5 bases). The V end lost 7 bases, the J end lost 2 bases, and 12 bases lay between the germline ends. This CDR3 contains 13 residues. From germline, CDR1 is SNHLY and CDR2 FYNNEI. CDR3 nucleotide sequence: TGTGCCAGCAAGGACTTTAACGCCTACGAGCAGTACTTC. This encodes CASKDFNAYEQYF. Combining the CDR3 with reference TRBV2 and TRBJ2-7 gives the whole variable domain EPEVTQTPSHQVTQMGQEVILRCVPISNHLYFYWYRQILGQKVEFLVSFYNNEISEKSEIFDDQFSVERPDGSNFTLKIRSTKLEDSAMYFCASKDFNAYEQYFGPGTRLTVT.

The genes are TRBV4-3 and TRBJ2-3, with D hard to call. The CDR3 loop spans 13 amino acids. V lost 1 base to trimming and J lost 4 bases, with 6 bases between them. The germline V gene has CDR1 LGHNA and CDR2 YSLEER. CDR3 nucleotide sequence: TGCGCCAGCAGCCAAGGGCTCGCAGATACGCAGTATTTT. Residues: CASSQGLADTQYF.

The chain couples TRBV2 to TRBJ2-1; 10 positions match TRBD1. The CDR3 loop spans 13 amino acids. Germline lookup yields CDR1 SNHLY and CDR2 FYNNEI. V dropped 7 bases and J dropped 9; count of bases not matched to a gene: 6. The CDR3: CASKGQGRPEQFF. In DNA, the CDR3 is TGTGCCAGCAAGGGACAGGGGCGGCCTGAGCAGTTCTTC.

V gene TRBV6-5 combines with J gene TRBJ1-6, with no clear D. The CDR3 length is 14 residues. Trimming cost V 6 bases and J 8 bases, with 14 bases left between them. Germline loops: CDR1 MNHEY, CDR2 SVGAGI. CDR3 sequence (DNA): TGTGCCAGCAGCAACGCCCGGGGTTATTCACCCCTCCACTTT. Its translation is CASSNARGYSPLHF.

CDR3 protein: CASSAQGAGYEQYF. The CDR3 DNA sequence: TGCGCCAGCAGCGCCCAGGGGGCAGGGTACGAGCAGTACTTC. The chain links TRBV5-1 to TRBJ2-7, with TRBD1 matching 8 bases. The germline CDR1 and CDR2 sequences are SGHRS and YFSETQ. The CDR3 length is 14 residues. The ends lost 4 bases at V and 4 bases at J; junction bases unmatched: 7.

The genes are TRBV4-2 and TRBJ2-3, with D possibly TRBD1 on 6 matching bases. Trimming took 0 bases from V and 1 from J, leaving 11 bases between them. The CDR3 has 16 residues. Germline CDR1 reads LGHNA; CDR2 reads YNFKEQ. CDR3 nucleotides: TGTGCCAGCAGCCAAGATAGGGCAGGGGGCACAGATACGCAGTATTTT. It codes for CASSQDRAGGTDTQYF.

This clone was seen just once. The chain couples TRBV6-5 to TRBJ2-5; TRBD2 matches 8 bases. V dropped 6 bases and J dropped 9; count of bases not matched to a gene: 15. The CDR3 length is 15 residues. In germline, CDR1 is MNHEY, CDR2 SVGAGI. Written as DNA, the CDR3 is TGTGCCAGCAGCTCCCTTTCGGGGGGGCGTACATCCCAGTACTTC. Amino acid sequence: CASSSLSGGRTSQYF.

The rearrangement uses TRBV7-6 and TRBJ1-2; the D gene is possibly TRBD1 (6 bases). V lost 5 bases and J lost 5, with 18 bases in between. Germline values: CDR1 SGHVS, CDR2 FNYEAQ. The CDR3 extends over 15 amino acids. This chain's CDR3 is CASSPLGQPGYGYTF. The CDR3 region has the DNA TGTGCCAGCAGCCCCCTAGGACAGCCTGGGTATGGCTACACCTTC.

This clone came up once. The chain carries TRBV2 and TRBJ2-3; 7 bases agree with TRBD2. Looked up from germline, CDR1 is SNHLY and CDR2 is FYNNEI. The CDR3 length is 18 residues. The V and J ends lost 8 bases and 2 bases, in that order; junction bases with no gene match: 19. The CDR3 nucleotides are TGTGCCAGCTCCCTTAGGGCTAGCGGCCGTCCAGACACAGATACGCAGTATTTT. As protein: CASSLRASGRPDTDTQYF. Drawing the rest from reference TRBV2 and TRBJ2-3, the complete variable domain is EPEVTQTPSHQVTQMGQEVILRCVPISNHLYFYWYRQILGQKVEFLVSFYNNEISEKSEIFDDQFSVERPDGSNFTLKIRSTKLEDSAMYFCASSLRASGRPDTDTQYFGPGTRLTVL.

The CDR3 DNA reads TGTGCCAGCTCATTCCAGGGGCTAAACACTGGAAACACCATATATTTT. It encodes CASSFQGLNTGNTIYF. The rearrangement joins TRBV18 to TRBJ1-3; tentative D call: TRBD1 (6 bases). Germline lookup yields CDR1 KGHSH and CDR2 LQKENI. This CDR3 comprises 16 residues. Trimming left V 5 bases short and J 2 bases short, with 16 bases between.

CDR3 loop: CASSARGTSEQYF. DNA for the CDR3: TGTGCCAGCAGTGCGCGGGGGACCTCCGAGCAGTACTTC. The gene calls are TRBV9 and TRBJ2-7, with 7 bases that match TRBD2. With 5 bases clipped from V and 6 bases from J, the junction kept 8 bases outside the gene matches. This CDR3 is 13 amino acids long. Germline CDR1 is SGDLS and CDR2 is YYNGEE.

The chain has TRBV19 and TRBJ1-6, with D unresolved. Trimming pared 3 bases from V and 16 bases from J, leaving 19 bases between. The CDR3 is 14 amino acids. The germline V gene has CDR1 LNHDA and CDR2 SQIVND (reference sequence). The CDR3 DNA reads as TGTGCCAGTAGTATGAAGGGTGGACCTGGACTACTCCACTTT. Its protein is CASSMKGGPGLLHF.

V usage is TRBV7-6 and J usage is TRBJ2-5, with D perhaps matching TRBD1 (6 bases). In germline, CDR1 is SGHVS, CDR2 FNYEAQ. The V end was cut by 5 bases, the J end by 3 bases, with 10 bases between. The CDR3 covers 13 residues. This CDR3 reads CASSQDREETQYF. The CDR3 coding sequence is TGTGCCAGCAGCCAGGACAGAGAAGAGACCCAGTACTTC.

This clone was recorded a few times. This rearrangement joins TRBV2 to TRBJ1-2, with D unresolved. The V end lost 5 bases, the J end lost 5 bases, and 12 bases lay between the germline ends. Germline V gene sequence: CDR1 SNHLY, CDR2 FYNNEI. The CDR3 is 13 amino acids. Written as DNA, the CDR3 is TGTGCCAGCAGTCCCCAGAGGATTTATGGCTACACCTTC. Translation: CASSPQRIYGYTF.

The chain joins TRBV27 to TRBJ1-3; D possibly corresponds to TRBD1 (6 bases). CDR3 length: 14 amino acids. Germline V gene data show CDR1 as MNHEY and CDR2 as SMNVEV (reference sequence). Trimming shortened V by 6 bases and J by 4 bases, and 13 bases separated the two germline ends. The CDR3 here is CASRPQGAGNTIYF. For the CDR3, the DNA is TGTGCCAGCAGGCCACAGGGAGCGGGAAACACCATATATTTT.

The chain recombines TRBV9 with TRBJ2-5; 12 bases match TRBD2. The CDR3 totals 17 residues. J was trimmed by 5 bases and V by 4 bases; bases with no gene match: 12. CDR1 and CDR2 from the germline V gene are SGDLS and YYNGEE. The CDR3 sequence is CASSSQASGGAGETQYF. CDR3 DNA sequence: TGTGCCAGCAGCTCCCAGGCTAGCGGGGGGGCGGGTGAGACCCAGTACTTC.

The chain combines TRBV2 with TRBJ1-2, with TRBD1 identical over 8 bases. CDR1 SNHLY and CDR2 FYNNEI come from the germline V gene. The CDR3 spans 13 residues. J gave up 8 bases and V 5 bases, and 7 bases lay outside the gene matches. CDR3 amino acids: CASSIDRGWGYTF. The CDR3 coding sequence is TGTGCCAGCAGTATCGACAGGGGTTGGGGCTACACCTTC.

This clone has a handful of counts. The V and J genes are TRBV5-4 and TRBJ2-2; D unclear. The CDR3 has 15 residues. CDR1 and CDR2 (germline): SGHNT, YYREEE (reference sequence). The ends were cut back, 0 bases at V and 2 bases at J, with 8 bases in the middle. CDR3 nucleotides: TGTGCCAGCAGCTTGGGTCTAACCAACACCGGGGAGCTGTTTTTT. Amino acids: CASSLGLTNTGELFF.

The CDR3 region has the DNA TGTGCCAGCAGCGTAGCTGAGCTCGCGGACACCATATATTTT. Amino acid sequence: CASSVAELADTIYF. The chain has TRBV9 and TRBJ1-3; D remains unclear. The V gene lost 0 bases and the J gene lost 8 bases, with 12 bases spanning the gap. This CDR3 has 14 amino acids. CDR1 and CDR2 (germline): SGDLS, YYNGEE.

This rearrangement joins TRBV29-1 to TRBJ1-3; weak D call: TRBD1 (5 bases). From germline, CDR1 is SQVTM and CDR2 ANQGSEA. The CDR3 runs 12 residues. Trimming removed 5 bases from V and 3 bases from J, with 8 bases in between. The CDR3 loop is CSVKGFGNTIYF. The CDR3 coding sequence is TGCAGCGTTAAGGGGTTTGGAAACACCATATATTTT.

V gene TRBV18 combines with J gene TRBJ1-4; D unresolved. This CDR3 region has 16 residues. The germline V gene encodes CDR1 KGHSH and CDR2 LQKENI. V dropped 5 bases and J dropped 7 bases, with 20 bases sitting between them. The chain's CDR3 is CASSGGGSGSREKLFF. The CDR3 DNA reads TGTGCCAGCTCAGGCGGCGGGAGCGGTTCTCGTGAAAAACTGTTTTTT.